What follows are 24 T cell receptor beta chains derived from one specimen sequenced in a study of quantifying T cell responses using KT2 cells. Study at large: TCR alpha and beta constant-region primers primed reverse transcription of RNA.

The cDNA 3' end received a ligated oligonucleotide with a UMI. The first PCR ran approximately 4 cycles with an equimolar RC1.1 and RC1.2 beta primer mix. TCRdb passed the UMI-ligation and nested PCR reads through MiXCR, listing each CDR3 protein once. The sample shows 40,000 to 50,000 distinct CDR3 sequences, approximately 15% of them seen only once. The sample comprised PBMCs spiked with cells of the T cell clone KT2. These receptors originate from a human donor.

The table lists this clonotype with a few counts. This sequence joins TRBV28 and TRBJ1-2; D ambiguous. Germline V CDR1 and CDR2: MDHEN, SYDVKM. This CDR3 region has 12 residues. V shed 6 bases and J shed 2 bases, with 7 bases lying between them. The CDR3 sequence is CASSRANYGYTF. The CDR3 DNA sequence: TGTGCCAGCAGCCGTGCCAACTATGGCTACACCTTC.

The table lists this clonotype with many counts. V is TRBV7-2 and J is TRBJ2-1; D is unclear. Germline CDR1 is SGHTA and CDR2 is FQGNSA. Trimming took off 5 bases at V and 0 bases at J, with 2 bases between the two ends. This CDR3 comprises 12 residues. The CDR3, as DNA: TGTGCCAGCAGCGCCTCCTACAATGAGCAGTTCTTC. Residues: CASSASYNEQFF.

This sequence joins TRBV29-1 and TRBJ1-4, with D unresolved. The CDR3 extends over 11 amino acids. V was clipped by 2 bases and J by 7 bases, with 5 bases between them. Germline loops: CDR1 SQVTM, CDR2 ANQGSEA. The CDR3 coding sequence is TGCAGCGTTGAACGGGGTGAAAAACTGTTTTTT. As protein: CSVERGEKLFF. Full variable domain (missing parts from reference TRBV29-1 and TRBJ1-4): SAVISQKPSRDICQRGTSLTIQCQVDSQVTMMFWYRQQPGQSLTLIATANQGSEATYESGFVIDKFPISRPNLTFSTLTVSNMSPEDSSIYLCSVERGEKLFFGSGTQLSVL.

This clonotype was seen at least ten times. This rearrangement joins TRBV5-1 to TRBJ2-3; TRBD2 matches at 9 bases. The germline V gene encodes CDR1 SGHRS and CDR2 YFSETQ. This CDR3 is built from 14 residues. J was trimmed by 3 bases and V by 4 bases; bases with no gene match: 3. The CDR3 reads CASSLSGSTDTQYF. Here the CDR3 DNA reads TGCGCCAGCAGCCTTAGCGGGAGTACAGATACGCAGTATTTT. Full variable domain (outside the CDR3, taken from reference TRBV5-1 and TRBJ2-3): KAGVTQTPRYLIKTRGQQVTLSCSPISGHRSVSWYQQTPGQGLQFLFEYFSETQRNKGNFPGRFSGRQFSNSRSEMNVSTLELGDSALYLCASSLSGSTDTQYFGPGTRLTVL.

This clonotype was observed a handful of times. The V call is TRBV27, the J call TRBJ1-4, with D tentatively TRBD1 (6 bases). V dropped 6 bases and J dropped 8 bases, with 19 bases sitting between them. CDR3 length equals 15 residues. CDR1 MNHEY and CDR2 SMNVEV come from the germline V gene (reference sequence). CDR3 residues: CASSLTGQRFEKLFF. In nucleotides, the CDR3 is TGTGCCAGCAGCCTTACGGGACAAAGGTTCGAAAAACTGTTTTTT.

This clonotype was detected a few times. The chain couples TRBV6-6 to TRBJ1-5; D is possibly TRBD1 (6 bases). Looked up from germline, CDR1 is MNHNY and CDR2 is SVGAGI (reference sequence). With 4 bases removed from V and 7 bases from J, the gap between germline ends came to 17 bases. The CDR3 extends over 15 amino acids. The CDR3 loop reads CASSSLRGGTQPQHF. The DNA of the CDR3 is TGTGCCAGCAGTTCCCTGCGAGGGGGAACACAGCCCCAGCATTTT.

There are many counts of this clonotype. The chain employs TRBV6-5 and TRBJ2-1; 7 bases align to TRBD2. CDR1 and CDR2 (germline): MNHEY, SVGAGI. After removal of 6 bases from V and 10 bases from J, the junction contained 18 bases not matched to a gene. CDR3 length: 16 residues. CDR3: CASSPGRGTTAWEQFF. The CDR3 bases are TGTGCCAGCAGCCCCGGGCGGGGGACCACGGCATGGGAGCAGTTCTTC.

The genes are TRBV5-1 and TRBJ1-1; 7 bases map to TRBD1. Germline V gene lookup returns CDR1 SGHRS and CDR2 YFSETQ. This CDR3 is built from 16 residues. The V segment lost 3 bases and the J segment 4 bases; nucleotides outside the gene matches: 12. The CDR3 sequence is CASSSTGLSVFTEAFF. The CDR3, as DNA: TGCGCCAGCAGCTCGACAGGGTTGAGTGTGTTCACTGAAGCTTTCTTT.

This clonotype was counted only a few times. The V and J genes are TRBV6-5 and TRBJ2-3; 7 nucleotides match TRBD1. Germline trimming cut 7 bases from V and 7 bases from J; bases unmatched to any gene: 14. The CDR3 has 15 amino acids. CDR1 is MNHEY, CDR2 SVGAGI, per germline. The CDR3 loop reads CASKGTASEKYTQYF. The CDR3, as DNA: TGTGCCAGCAAAGGGACAGCCTCTGAAAAATATACGCAGTATTTT.

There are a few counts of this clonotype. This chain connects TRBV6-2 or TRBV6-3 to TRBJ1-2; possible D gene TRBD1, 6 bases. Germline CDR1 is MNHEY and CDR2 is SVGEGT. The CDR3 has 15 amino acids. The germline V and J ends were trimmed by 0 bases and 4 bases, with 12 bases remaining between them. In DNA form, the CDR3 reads TGTGCCAGCAGTTACTCCCACGACAGGCTCTATGGCTACACCTTC. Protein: CASSYSHDRLYGYTF.

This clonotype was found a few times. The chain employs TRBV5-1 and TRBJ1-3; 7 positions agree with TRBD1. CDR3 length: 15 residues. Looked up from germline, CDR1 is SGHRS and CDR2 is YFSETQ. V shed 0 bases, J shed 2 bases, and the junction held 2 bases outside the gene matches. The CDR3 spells CASSLDTGAGNTIYF. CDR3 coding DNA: TGCGCCAGCAGCTTGGATACAGGGGCTGGAAACACCATATATTTT. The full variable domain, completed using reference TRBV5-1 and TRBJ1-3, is KAGVTQTPRYLIKTRGQQVTLSCSPISGHRSVSWYQQTPGQGLQFLFEYFSETQRNKGNFPGRFSGRQFSNSRSEMNVSTLELGDSALYLCASSLDTGAGNTIYFGEGSWLTVV.

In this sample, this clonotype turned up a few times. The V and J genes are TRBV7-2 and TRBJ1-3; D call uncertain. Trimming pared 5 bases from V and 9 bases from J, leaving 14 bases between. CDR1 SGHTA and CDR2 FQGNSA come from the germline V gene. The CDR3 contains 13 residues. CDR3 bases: TGTGCCAGCAGCCCCCGTGGCGGAGGCACCATATATTTT. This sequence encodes CASSPRGGGTIYF.

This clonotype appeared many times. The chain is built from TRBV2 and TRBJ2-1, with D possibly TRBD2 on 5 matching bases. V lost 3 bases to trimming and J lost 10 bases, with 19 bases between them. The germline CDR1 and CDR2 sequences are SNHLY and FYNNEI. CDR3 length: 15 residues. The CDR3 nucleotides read TGTGCCAGCAGTGAGCAGGACCCCGGGGTTGGGGAGCAGTTCTTC. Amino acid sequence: CASSEQDPGVGEQFF.

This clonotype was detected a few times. The chain's CDR3 is CASSSLRTSGRYGETQYF. The CDR3 nucleotides are TGTGCCAGCAGTTCCCTTCGGACTAGCGGGAGATACGGAGAGACCCAGTACTTC. The V call is TRBV12-3 or TRBV12-4, the J call TRBJ2-5; 13 bases match TRBD2. CDR3 length equals 18 residues. J lost 4 bases, V lost 4 bases, and 12 bases had no gene match.

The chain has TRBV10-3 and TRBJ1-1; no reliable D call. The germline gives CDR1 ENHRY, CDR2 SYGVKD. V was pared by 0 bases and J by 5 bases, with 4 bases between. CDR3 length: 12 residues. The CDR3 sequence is CAISESRTEAFF. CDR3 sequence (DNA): TGTGCCATCAGTGAGTCCCGGACTGAAGCTTTCTTT.

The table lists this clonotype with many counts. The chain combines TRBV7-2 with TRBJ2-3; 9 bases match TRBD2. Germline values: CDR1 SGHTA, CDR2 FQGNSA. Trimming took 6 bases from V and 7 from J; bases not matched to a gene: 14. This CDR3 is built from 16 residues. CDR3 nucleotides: TGTGCCAGCAGACCAAGTATAGCGGGAGTATCACATACGCAGTATTTT. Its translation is CASRPSIAGVSHTQYF.

The CDR3 is CSARESNSGNTIYF. CDR3 DNA sequence: TGCAGTGCTAGAGAGAGCAACTCTGGAAACACCATATATTTT. V usage is TRBV20-1 and J usage is TRBJ1-3; no clear D. Trimming stripped 0 bases from V and 0 bases from J, with 6 bases between. Germline V gives CDR1 DFQATT, CDR2 SNEGSKA (reference sequence). This CDR3 is built from 14 residues.

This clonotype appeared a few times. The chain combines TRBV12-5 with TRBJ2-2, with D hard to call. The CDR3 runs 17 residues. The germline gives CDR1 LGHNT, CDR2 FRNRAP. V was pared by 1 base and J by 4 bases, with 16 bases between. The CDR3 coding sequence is TGTGCTAGTGGTTTGGCTAAGGAAGGGTGGAGCACCGGGGAGCTGTTTTTT. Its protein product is CASGLAKEGWSTGELFF.

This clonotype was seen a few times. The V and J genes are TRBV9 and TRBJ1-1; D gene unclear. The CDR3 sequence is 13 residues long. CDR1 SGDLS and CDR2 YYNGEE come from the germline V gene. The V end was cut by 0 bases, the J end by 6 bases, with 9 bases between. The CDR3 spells CASSVASGAEAFF. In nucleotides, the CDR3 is TGTGCCAGCAGCGTAGCTAGCGGGGCTGAAGCTTTCTTT.

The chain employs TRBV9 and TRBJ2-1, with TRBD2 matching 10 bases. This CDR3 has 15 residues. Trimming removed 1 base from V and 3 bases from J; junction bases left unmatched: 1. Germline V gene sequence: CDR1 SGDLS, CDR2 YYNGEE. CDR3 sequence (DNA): TGTGCCAGCAGCGTATCTAGCGGGGGCTACAATGAGCAGTTCTTC. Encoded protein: CASSVSSGGYNEQFF.

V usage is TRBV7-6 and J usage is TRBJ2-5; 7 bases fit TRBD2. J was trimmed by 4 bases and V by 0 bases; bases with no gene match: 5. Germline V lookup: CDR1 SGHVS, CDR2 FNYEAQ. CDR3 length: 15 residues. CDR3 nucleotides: TGTGCCAGCAGCTTAGCAGGCGGGAGTGGAGAGACCCAGTACTTC. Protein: CASSLAGGSGETQYF.

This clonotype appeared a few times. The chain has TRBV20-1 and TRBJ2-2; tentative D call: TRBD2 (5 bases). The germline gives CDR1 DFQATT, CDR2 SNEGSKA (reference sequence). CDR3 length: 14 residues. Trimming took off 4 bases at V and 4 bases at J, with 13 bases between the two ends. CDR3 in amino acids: CSANGGPVTGELFF. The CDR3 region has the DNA TGCAGTGCTAATGGCGGGCCGGTCACCGGGGAGCTGTTTTTT.

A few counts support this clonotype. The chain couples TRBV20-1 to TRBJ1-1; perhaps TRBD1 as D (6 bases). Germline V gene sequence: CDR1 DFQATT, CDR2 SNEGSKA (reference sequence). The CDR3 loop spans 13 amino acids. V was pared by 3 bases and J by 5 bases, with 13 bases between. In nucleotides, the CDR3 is TGCAGTGCTAGCGGGACAAAAGGTACTGAAGCTTTCTTT. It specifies CSASGTKGTEAFF.

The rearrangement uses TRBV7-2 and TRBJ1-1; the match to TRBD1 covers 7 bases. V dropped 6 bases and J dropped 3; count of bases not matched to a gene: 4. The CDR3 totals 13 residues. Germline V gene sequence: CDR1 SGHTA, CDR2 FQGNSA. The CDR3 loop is CASSSQGYTEAFF. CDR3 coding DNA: TGTGCCAGCAGTTCACAGGGGTACACTGAAGCTTTCTTT.